The 3 T cell receptor beta chains presented below share a single source sample, sequenced in a study of cytomegalovirus exposure and HLA in healthy donors. Researchers ran the PCR with 60 Vbeta and 13 Jbeta primers. Assay used: immunoSEQ multiplex PCR; TCRdb lists only in-frame clones, some missing. In the table there are tens of thousands of clones, roughly 76% of which are singletons. The sample consisted of PBMCs. Receptor source: a woman aged 30 to 39 in good health and CMV-seropositive.

The rearrangement links TRBV9 to TRBJ2-5, with TRBD2 as a possible D gene (5 bases). Trimming pared 4 bases from V and 5 bases from J, leaving 15 bases between. Germline lookup yields CDR1 SGDLS and CDR2 YYNGEE. This CDR3 is built from 14 residues. CDR3 protein: CASSPSTGGETQYF. The CDR3 nucleotides are TGTGCCAGCAGCCCTTCGACTGGCGGGGAGACCCAGTACTTC.

The CDR3 DNA reads as TGTGCCTGGAGTGGTCGGGGACAGGGTGGGGGAAGAAACATTCAGTACTTC. Translated: CAWSGRGQGGGRNIQYF. V gene TRBV30 combines with J gene TRBJ2-4; 9 positions agree with TRBD1. Germline loops: CDR1 GTSNPN, CDR2 SVGIG (reference sequence). V trimming: 1 base; J trimming: 6 bases; junction bases outside the gene matches: 13. There are 17 residues in the CDR3.

This clone was seen more than once but under ten times. The V and J genes are TRBV13 and TRBJ1-1, with TRBD1 as a possible D gene (6 bases). This CDR3 is built from 12 residues. The germline V and J ends were trimmed by 3 bases and 10 bases, with 12 bases remaining between them. From germline, CDR1 is PRHDT and CDR2 FYEKMQ (reference sequence). The CDR3 reads CASSFLGGRAFF. The CDR3, as DNA: TGTGCCAGCAGCTTCTTGGGGGGGCGAGCTTTCTTT.